This T cell receptor beta chain was sequenced for a study of blood T cell repertoires in COVID-19. At the level of the study: There were acute and convalescent COVID-19 samples, and they came from the United States, Italy and Spain. Sources were T cells, B-cell-depleted T cells, or PBMCs; the material itself was cDNA or gDNA.

Authors' data handling: Reference gene primer amplification gave estimated nucleated cell counts. Measured with immunoSEQ multiplex PCR; TCRdb has only the in-frame clones, and not every one. The V and J calls and clone size are taken from that table; D and trimming were inferred from the DNA. The repertoire includes 80,000 to 100,000 clones, roughly 70% of them detected once, and 3% to 4.5% sits in the top ten. The CDR3 loop spans 18 amino acids. Germline-derived CDR1 and CDR2 are KGHSH and LQKENI. Between the trimmed V and J ends, which lost 4 bases and 0 bases, there was a span of 19 bases. The sequencing sample was made of peripheral blood. This TCR was recovered from a man aged 65-85 years with COVID-19, enrolled during active disease. V is TRBV18 and J is TRBJ2-1, with a weak D call TRBD2 (6 bases). CDR3 residues: CASSLTLLAASSYNEQFF. Here the CDR3 DNA reads TGTGCCAGCTCACTAACGCTATTAGCGGCTAGCTCCTACAATGAGCAGTTCTTC.